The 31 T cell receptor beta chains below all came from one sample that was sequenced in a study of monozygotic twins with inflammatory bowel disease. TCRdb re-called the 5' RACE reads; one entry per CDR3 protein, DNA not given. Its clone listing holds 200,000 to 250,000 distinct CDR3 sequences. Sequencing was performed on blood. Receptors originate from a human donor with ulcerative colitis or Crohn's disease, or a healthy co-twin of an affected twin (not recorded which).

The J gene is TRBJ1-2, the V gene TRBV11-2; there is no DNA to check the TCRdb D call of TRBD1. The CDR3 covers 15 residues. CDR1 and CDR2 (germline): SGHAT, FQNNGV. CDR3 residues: CASSLVEGASYGYTF.

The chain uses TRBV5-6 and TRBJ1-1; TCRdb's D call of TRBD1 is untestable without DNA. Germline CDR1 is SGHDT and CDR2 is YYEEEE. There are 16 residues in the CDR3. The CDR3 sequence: CASSLVRRQPNTDAFF.

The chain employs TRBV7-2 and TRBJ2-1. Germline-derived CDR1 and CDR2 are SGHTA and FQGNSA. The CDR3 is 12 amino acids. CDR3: CASSTTQAEQFF.

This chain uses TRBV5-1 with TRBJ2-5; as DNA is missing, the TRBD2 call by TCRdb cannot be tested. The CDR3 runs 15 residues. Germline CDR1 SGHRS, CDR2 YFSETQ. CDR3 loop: CASSGGTAVQETQYF.

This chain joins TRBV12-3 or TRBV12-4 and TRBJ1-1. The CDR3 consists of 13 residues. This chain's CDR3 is CASSLGWNTEAFF.

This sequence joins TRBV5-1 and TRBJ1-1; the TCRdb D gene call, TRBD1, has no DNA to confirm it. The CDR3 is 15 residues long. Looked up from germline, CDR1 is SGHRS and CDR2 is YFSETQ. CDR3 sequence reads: CASSPGTGSTTEAFF.

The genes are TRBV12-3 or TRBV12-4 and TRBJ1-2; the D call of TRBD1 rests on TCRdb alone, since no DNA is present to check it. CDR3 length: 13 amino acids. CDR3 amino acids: CASSLVSRDGYTF.

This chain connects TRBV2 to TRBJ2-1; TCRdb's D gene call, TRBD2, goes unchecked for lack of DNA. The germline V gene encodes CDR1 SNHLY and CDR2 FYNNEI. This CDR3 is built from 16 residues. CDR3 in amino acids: CASTGFRDSSYNEQFF.

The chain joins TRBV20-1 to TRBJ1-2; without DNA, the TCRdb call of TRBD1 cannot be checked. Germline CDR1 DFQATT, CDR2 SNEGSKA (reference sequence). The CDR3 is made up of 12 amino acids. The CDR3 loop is CSASTGGYGYTF.

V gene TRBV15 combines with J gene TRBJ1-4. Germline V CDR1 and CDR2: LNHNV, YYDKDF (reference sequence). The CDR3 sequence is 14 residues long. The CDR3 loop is CATSRQSANEKLFF.

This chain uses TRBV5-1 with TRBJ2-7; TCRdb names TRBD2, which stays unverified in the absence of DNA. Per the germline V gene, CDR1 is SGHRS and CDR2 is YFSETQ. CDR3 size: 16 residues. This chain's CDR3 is CASTKYGTSGDYEQYF.

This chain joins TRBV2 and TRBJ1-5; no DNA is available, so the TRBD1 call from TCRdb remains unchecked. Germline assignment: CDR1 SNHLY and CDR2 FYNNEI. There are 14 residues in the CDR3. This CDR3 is CASSDFDRPEPQHF.

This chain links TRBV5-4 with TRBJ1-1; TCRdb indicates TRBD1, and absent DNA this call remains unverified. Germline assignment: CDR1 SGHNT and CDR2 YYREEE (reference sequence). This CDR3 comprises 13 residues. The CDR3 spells CASSLGRGNGAFF.

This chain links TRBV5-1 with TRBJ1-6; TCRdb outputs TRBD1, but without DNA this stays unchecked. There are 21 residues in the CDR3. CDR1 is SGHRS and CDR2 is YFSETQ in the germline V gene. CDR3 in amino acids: CASSRRGRDRVIIGDNSPLHF.

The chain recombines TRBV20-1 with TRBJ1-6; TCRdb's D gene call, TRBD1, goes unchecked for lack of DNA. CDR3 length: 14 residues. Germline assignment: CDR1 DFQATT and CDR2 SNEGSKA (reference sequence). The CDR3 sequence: CSARDPGQSSPLHF.

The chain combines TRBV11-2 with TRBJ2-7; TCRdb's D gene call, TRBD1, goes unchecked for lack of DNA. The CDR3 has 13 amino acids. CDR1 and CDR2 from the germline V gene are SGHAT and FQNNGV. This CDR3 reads CASSLTGGHEQYF.

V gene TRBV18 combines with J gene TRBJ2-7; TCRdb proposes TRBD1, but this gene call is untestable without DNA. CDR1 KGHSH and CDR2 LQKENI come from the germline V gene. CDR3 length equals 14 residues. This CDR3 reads CASSPRDRAYEQYF.

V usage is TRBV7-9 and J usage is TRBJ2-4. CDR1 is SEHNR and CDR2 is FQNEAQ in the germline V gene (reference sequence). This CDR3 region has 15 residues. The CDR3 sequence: CASSFYTLAKNIQYF.

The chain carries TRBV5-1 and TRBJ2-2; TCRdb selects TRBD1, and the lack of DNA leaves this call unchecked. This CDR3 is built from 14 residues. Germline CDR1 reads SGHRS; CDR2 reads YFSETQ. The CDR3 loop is CASSQDRNTGELFF.

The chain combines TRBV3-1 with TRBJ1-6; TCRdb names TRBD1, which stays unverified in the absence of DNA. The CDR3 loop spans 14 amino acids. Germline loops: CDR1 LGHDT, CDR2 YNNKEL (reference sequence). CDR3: CASSRTGNNSPLHF.

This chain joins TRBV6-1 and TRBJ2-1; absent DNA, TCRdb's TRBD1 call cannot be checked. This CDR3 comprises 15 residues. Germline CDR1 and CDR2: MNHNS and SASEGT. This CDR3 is CASSDQGTGGDEQFF.

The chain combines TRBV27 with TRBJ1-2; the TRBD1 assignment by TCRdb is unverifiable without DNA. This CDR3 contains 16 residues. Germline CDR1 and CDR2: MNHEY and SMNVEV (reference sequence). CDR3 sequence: CASSLSKGTGTYGYTF.

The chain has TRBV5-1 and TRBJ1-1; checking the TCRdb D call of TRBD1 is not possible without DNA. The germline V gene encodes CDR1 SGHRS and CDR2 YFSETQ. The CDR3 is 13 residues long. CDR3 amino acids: CASSLTGFSEAFF.

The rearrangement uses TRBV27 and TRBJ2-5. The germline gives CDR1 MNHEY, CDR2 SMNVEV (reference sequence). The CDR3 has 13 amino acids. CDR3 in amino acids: CASSPFDGETQYF.

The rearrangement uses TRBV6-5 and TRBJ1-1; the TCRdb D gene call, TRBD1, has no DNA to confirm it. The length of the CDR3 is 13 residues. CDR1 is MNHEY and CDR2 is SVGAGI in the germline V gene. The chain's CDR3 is CASSYSRTVEAFF.

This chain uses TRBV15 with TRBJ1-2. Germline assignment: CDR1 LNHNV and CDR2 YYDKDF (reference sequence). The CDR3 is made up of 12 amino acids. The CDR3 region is CATSLANYGYTF.

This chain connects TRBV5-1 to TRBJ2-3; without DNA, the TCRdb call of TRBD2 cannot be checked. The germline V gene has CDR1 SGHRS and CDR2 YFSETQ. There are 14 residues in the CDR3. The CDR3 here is CASSYGREIDTQYF.

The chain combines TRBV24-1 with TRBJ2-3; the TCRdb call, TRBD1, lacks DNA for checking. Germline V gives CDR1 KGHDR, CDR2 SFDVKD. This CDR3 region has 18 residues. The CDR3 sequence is CATSDNDSQGESTDTQYF.

The CDR3 here is CASLTSPGRGTGELFF. The J gene is TRBJ2-2, the V gene TRBV12-3 or TRBV12-4; absent DNA, TCRdb's TRBD1 call cannot be checked. This CDR3 is 16 amino acids long.

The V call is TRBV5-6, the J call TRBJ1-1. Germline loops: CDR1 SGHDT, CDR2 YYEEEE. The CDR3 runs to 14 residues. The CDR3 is CASSSMRLNTEAFF. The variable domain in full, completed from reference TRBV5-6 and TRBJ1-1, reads DAGVTQSPTHLIKTRGQQVTLRCSPKSGHDTVSWYQQALGQGPQFIFQYYEEEERQRGNFPDRFSGHQFPNYSSELNVNALLLGDSALYLCASSSMRLNTEAFFGQGTRLTVV.

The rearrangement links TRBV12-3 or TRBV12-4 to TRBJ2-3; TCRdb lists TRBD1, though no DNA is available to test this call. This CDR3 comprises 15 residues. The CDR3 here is CASGRGGGFTDTQYF.